The entry below gives a single TCR beta chain sequence along with its context. Its antigen remains unidentified. Random hexamers served to reverse transcribe about 0.5 to 1 ug RNA. The immunoSEQ assay covered 54 Vbeta and 13 Jbeta segments for CDR3. TCRdb itself ran the immunoSEQ multiplex PCR reads through MiXCR, one entry per CDR3 protein. The sample yields some 150,000 distinct CDR3 sequences, about 94% seen once. V shed 3 bases and J shed 3 bases, with 14 bases lying between them. The CDR3 covers 16 residues. Germline CDR1 and CDR2: LNHDA and SQIVND (reference sequence). The data derive from a study of CD8 T cells in Susac syndrome. Study-level points and caveats: Acknowledgment was made by the study that its TCR sequencing and HLA analysis involved a relatively small number of individuals.

The TCR comes from a human donor with multiple sclerosis. The V and J genes are TRBV19 and TRBJ2-2, with D possibly TRBD1 on 5 matching bases. Specimen: CD8+ T cells from PBMCs. CDR3 bases: TGTGCCAGTAGTATCATCAGGGCTTCGTACACCGGGGAGCTGTTTTTT. Its protein product is CASSIIRASYTGELFF.